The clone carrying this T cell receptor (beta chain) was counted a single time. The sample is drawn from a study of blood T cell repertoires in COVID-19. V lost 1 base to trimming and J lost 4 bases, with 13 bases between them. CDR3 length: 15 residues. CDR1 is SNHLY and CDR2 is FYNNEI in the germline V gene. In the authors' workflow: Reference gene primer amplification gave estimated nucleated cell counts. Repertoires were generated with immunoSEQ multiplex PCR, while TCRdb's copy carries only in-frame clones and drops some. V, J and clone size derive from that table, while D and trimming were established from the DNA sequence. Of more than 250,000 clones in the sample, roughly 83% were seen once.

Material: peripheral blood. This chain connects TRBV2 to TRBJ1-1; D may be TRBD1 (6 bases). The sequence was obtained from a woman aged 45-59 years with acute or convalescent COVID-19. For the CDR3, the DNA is TGTGCCAGCAGTGAAGGGACAGACCAAGGCACTGAAGCTTTCTTT. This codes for CASSEGTDQGTEAFF.